A single T cell receptor (beta chain) is shown here with its context. As to time point: persistent/refractory GD, antithyroid drugs over 5 years with positive TRAb. The TCR library was prepared using RNA isolated from PBMCs. Sequencing libraries for TCR beta were prepared with iRepertoire HTBI primers and Arm-PCR of CDR3 regions. One entry per CDR3 protein, called by TCRdb with MiXCR from the multiplex PCR reads. The data show 430,000 or so distinct CDR3 sequences, around 23% seen once. This entry comes from a study of regulatory T cells in long-lasting Graves disease. In germline, CDR1 is MDHEN, CDR2 SYDVKM. The CDR3 loop spans 18 amino acids. The V and J ends lost 3 bases and 0 bases, in that order; junction bases with no gene match: 11.

The chain carries TRBV28 and TRBJ2-1, with 7 nucleotides matching TRBD2. Sequenced material: peripheral blood mononuclear cells (PBMCs), taken when the disease was refractory, from a patient treated with antithyroid drugs. The TCR was taken from a female donor with Graves disease. The CDR3 reads CASSFPRAGGSSYNEQFF. DNA for the CDR3: TGTGCCAGCAGTTTCCCCCGGGCCGGGGGGAGCTCCTACAATGAGCAGTTCTTC.